A selection of T cell receptor beta chains follows, all from one sample in a study of blood T cells in healthy people across ages. TCRdb fed the 5' RACE reads into MiXCR, producing one record per CDR3 protein. The sample includes 720,000 or so distinct CDR3 sequences, 40% to 45% seen only once; the top ten take around 32%. Material for sequencing was blood. These receptors originate from an elderly man in good health. Each CDR3 is given with its conserved first and last residue. D genes are given only for firm matches. Rows may omit the clone size; those that give it use once, few, many or a size class.

>few|TRBV18|NA|TRBJ2-7
TGTGCCAGCTCACCCGACGTTGGGGGGATAAGGGAGTACTTC
CASSPDVGGIREYF
>NA|TRBV10-3|NA|TRBJ2-3
TGTGCCATCAGTGAAAACGGACAGACCACAGATACGCAGTATTTT
CAISENGQTTDTQYF
>few|TRBV12-3/TRBV12-4|TRBD1|TRBJ2-7
TGTGCCAGCACCGAATCGACAGGGGCCTACGAGCAGTACTTC
CASTESTGAYEQYF
>NA|TRBV20-1|NA|TRBJ2-4
TGCAGTGTGTTCCAAAACCTAAACATTCAGTACTTC
CSVFQNLNIQYF
>NA|TRBV6-1|TRBD1|TRBJ1-5
TGTGCCAGCAAAGGGGGCAGGGGCACTAATCAGCCCCAGCATTTT
CASKGGRGTNQPQHF
>NA|TRBV12-3/TRBV12-4|TRBD1|TRBJ2-1
TGTGCCAGCAGGATGGGACAGGGGAATTCTATTCGGTTGTTCTTC
CASRMGQGNSIRLFF
>NA|TRBV12-3/TRBV12-4|NA|TRBJ2-2
TGTGCCAGCAATAGGGGTTCGAACACCGGGGAGCTGTTTTTT
CASNRGSNTGELFF
>NA|TRBV20-1|NA|TRBJ2-7
TGCAGTGCTAGGGGGATTCAAGAGCAGTACTTC
CSARGIQEQYF
>NA|TRBV7-7|NA|TRBJ2-7
TGTGCCAGCAGCTTGGAGACTGGAAGCTCCTACGAGCAGTACTTC
CASSLETGSSYEQYF
>NA|TRBV6-2/TRBV6-3|NA|TRBJ2-3
TGTGCCAGCACCGTTACTGGCACAGATACGCAGTATTTT
CASTVTGTDTQYF
>many|TRBV5-1|TRBD2|TRBJ2-1
TGCGCCAGCAGCTGGGGACTAGCGGGCTCCTACAATGAGCAGTTCTTC
CASSWGLAGSYNEQFF
>NA|TRBV7-8|NA|TRBJ2-7
TGTGCCAGCAGCTTAGCTACAACTTACGAGCAGTACTTC
CASSLATTYEQYF
>NA|TRBV4-3|NA|TRBJ2-3
TGCGCCAGCAGCCAAGTGGCTGGGAATACGCAGTATTTT
CASSQVAGNTQYF
>NA|TRBV12-3/TRBV12-4|NA|TRBJ2-3
TGTGCCAGCAGTCCGCGTAATAGAACGCAGTATTTT
CASSPRNRTQYF
>few|TRBV5-5|NA|TRBJ2-5
TGTGCCAGCAGCTCTGGGCCAACGGGGCAAGAGACCCAGTACTTC
CASSSGPTGQETQYF
>NA|TRBV28|NA|TRBJ1-3
TGTGCCAGCACCCCGGTTGACTCTGGAAACACCATATATTTT
CASTPVDSGNTIYF
>NA|TRBV9|NA|TRBJ2-3
TGTGCCAGCAGCGCACTTCAAGGGACAGATACGCAGTATTTT
CASSALQGTDTQYF
>NA|TRBV4-3|NA|TRBJ1-5
TGCGCCAGCAGCCAAGATCTCATGAGGAAGGAGCCCCAGCATTTT
CASSQDLMRKEPQHF
>NA|TRBV20-1|TRBD2|TRBJ2-1
TGCAGTGCTACGCCGGCTAGCGGGAGCAATGAGCAGTTCTTC
CSATPASGSNEQFF
>NA|TRBV11-3|TRBD2|TRBJ2-1
TGTGCCAGCAGCTTCAGCGGGGGTTCTCACAATGAGCAGTTCTTC
CASSFSGGSHNEQFF
>NA|TRBV6-5|NA|TRBJ2-6
TGTGCCAGCACTGAGTCGGGGCTTGGGGCCAACGTCCTGACTTTC
CASTESGLGANVLTF
>few|TRBV20-1|TRBD1|TRBJ2-3
TGCAGTGCTACACAGGGGGCGGGAGCTGAAGATACGCAGTATTTT
CSATQGAGAEDTQYF
>NA|TRBV19|TRBD1|TRBJ2-7
TGTGCCAGTACCCCAGGGGGGACAGGGGACACCTACGAGCAGTACTTC
CASTPGGTGDTYEQYF
>many|TRBV28|TRBD2|TRBJ2-7
TGTGCCAGCAGCCCCCGGGCTAGCGGGATCTACGAGCAGTACTTC
CASSPRASGIYEQYF
>many|TRBV18|NA|TRBJ2-5
TGTGCCAGCACCCCAGGACTACCAGGGGAGACCCAGTACTTC
CASTPGLPGETQYF
>NA|TRBV7-9|NA|TRBJ1-2
TGTGCCAGCAGCTTAACAGGGTCTACCATAAACTATGGCTACACCTTC
CASSLTGSTINYGYTF
>few|TRBV7-6|NA|TRBJ2-2
TGTGCCAGCAGCTTAGCGGCCAGGGGACCCACCGGGGAGCTGTTTTTT
CASSLAARGPTGELFF
>few|TRBV4-2|NA|TRBJ2-7
TGTGCCAGCAGTGGAGCGGGCTCATACAATGAGCAGTACTTC
CASSGAGSYNEQYF
>NA|TRBV20-1|TRBD1|TRBJ2-7
TGCAGTGCCGGTCGACAGGGGGTTTCCTACGAGCAGTACTTC
CSAGRQGVSYEQYF
>NA|TRBV10-2|NA|TRBJ1-5
TGCGCCAGCAGTGAGGCGATGGGCCTTCAGCCCCAGCATTTT
CASSEAMGLQPQHF
>many|TRBV5-1|NA|TRBJ2-3
TGCGCCAGCAGCGTGACAGTCACAGATACGCAGTATTTT
CASSVTVTDTQYF
>many|TRBV20-1|NA|TRBJ1-1
TGCAGTGCAACACTGACTGAAGCTTTCTTT
CSATLTEAFF
>NA|TRBV20-1|TRBD2|TRBJ2-1
TGCAGTGCTAGCGGGGGGGAGGCCTACAATGAGCAGTTCTTC
CSASGGEAYNEQFF
>NA|TRBV7-2|NA|TRBJ2-1
TGTGCCAGCAGTTCCCGTCGACGGGACGTCAATGAGCAGTTCTTC
CASSSRRRDVNEQFF
>few|TRBV2|NA|TRBJ1-2
TGTGCCAGCACCCCAAGAGGGAGCTCAGGGGGCTACACCTTC
CASTPRGSSGGYTF
>many|TRBV20-1|NA|TRBJ2-5
TGCAGTGCTAGGGGAGGAGGGGAGACCCAGTACTTC
CSARGGGETQYF
>few|TRBV4-3|NA|TRBJ2-5
TGCGCCAGCAGCCAAGGGGTTGGGGAGGAGACCCAGTACTTC
CASSQGVGEETQYF
>few|TRBV6-5|NA|TRBJ2-3
TGTGCCAGCAGGAAGGCGGGTACAGATACGCAGTATTTT
CASRKAGTDTQYF
>NA|TRBV20-1|NA|TRBJ1-5
TGCAGTGCTAGACCAGCAGTAGGTCAGCCCCAGCATTTT
CSARPAVGQPQHF
>NA|TRBV5-1|NA|TRBJ2-5
TGCGCCAGCAGCTTGCAAGGGAGTCAAGAGACCCAGTACTTC
CASSLQGSQETQYF
>NA|TRBV7-2|NA|TRBJ2-5
TGTGCCAGCAGCTTAGCTGAACTGTCCCCTGACGGGCAGTACTTC
CASSLAELSPDGQYF